One and the same sample provided the 15 T cell receptor beta chains below, sequenced in a study of human T cells and chemical hapten exposure. TCRdb itself ran the RACE reads through MiXCR, one entry per CDR3 protein. The sample lists roughly 130,000 distinct CDR3 sequences, approximately 9.5% occurring once. Time point of the sample: healthy volunteer bleed at 2 weeks. From whole blood left unfractionated, total RNA was extracted. Source material: whole blood. The source of these receptors is a male donor in good health. Some clones in this sample may be carry-over from other donors' samples.

This clonotype was seen repeatedly, ten times or more. The chain carries TRBV5-1 and TRBJ2-7; 10 positions match TRBD1. The CDR3 is 15 amino acids. The V gene's germline CDR1 is SGHRS and CDR2 YFSETQ. J gave up 5 bases and V 0 bases, and 5 bases lay outside the gene matches. CDR3 amino acids: CASSLEGQGNDEQYF. The CDR3 DNA reads TGCGCCAGCAGCTTGGAGGGACAGGGGAACGACGAGCAGTACTTC.

V gene TRBV14 combines with J gene TRBJ1-1, with 8 bases matching TRBD1. The CDR3 totals 17 residues. The V segment lost 0 bases and the J segment 0 bases; nucleotides outside the gene matches: 6. Germline CDR1 reads SGHDN; CDR2 reads FVKESK. The CDR3 region is CASSQDRAGGLNTEAFF. The CDR3 DNA reads TGTGCCAGCAGCCAAGATCGTGCAGGGGGCCTGAACACTGAAGCTTTCTTT.

In this sample, this clonotype turned up many times. The V gene is TRBV7-9, the J gene TRBJ1-2; 8 bases line up with TRBD1. The V gene end was trimmed by 3 bases and the J gene end by 2 bases; junction bases not matched to a gene: 5. The CDR3 runs 15 residues. The V gene's germline CDR1 is SEHNR and CDR2 FQNEAQ (reference sequence). This chain's CDR3 is CASSFGQGSNYGYTF. For the CDR3, the DNA is TGTGCCAGCAGCTTCGGACAGGGATCAAACTATGGCTACACCTTC.

V and J are TRBV7-9 and TRBJ1-6; maybe TRBD1 (5 bases). The CDR3 covers 16 residues. Trimming left V 3 bases short and J 8 bases short, with 17 bases between. Germline V gene data show CDR1 as SEHNR and CDR2 as FQNEAQ (reference sequence). CDR3: CASSFMGPYEDSPLHF. Here the CDR3 DNA reads TGTGCCAGCAGCTTTATGGGGCCGTATGAGGATTCACCCCTCCACTTT.

This clonotype was recorded a few times. The CDR3 DNA is TGTGCCAGCAGCTACGGGGGCTTGAATTCACCCCTCCACTTT. As protein: CASSYGGLNSPLHF. V usage is TRBV7-9 and J usage is TRBJ1-6, with D possibly matching TRBD1 (6 bases). The CDR3 consists of 14 residues. V was clipped by 4 bases and J by 7 bases, with 11 bases between them. The germline V gene encodes CDR1 SEHNR and CDR2 FQNEAQ (reference sequence). Complete variable domain (other parts from reference TRBV7-9 and TRBJ1-6): DTGVSQNPRHKITKRGQNVTFRCDPISEHNRLYWYRQTLGQGPEFLTYFQNEAQLEKSRLLSDRFSAERPKGSFSTLEIQRTEQGDSAMYLCASSYGGLNSPLHFGNGTRLTVT.

This clonotype showed up many times. The CDR3 protein is CSASGAGDTEAFF. The CDR3 DNA follows: TGCAGTGCTAGTGGGGCGGGGGACACTGAAGCTTTCTTT. The chain recombines TRBV20-1 with TRBJ1-1; TRBD1 is a possible D gene (5 bases). Trimming cost V 3 bases and J 3 bases, with 11 bases left between them. CDR1 is DFQATT and CDR2 is SNEGSKA in the germline V gene (reference sequence). This CDR3 region has 13 residues.

This clonotype was detected only a few times. The chain joins TRBV7-3 to TRBJ1-1; D is possibly TRBD1 (6 bases). Germline V lookup: CDR1 SGHTA, CDR2 FQGTGA. This CDR3 has 14 residues. Trimming removed 3 bases from V and 5 bases from J, with 13 bases in between. CDR3 nucleotides: TGTGCCAGCAGCTTCGGGGGGCCGGGGACTGAAGCTTTCTTT. Its protein product is CASSFGGPGTEAFF.

The V gene is TRBV20-1, the J gene TRBJ1-1, with no clear D. Germline CDR1 DFQATT, CDR2 SNEGSKA (reference sequence). This CDR3 region has 13 residues. With 3 bases removed from V and 2 bases from J, the gap between germline ends came to 10 bases. CDR3 sequence (DNA): TGCAGTGCTAGTGGGCGGAAAAACACTGAAGCTTTCTTT. The encoded protein is CSASGRKNTEAFF.

This clonotype came up a few times. The chain combines TRBV7-9 with TRBJ2-3, with D hard to call. Looked up from germline, CDR1 is SEHNR and CDR2 is FQNEAQ (reference sequence). The CDR3 has 15 amino acids. Between the trimmed V and J ends, which lost 1 base and 2 bases, there was a span of 10 bases. CDR3 loop: CASSLVAEATDTQYF. In DNA, the CDR3 is TGTGCCAGCAGCTTAGTAGCAGAGGCCACAGATACGCAGTATTTT. The whole variable domain, remainder taken from reference TRBV7-9 and TRBJ2-3, is DTGVSQNPRHKITKRGQNVTFRCDPISEHNRLYWYRQTLGQGPEFLTYFQNEAQLEKSRLLSDRFSAERPKGSFSTLEIQRTEQGDSAMYLCASSLVAEATDTQYFGPGTRLTVL.

This clonotype was detected a few times. The chain is built from TRBV19 and TRBJ2-2, with D uncertain. The germline V gene has CDR1 LNHDA and CDR2 SQIVND (reference sequence). Trimming took 4 bases from V and 2 from J, leaving 11 bases between them. The CDR3 sequence is 15 residues long. The CDR3: CASSRRHKNTGELFF. The DNA of the CDR3 is TGTGCCAGTAGTAGGAGACACAAAAACACCGGGGAGCTGTTTTTT.

This clonotype was seen ten or more times. The V call is TRBV19, the J call TRBJ2-6; D may match TRBD1 or TRBD2 (5 bases each). Trimming took off 3 bases at V and 0 bases at J, with 12 bases between the two ends. Germline CDR1 reads LNHDA; CDR2 reads SQIVND (reference sequence). The length of the CDR3 is 17 residues. The CDR3 nucleotides are TGTGCCAGTAGTATCAGGGACGGGCACTCTGGGGCCAACGTCCTGACTTTC. Encoded protein: CASSIRDGHSGANVLTF.

This clonotype was seen at least ten times. The gene calls are TRBV20-1 and TRBJ1-2; D is perhaps TRBD1 (5 bases). Trimming took 0 bases from V and 8 from J, leaving 13 bases between them. The CDR3 is 13 amino acids. Germline loops: CDR1 DFQATT, CDR2 SNEGSKA (reference sequence). This CDR3 is CSARDRGMGGYTF. The CDR3 nucleotides read TGCAGTGCTAGAGATAGGGGAATGGGAGGCTACACCTTC.

The genes are TRBV30 and TRBJ2-7; unclear D gene. V was clipped by 2 bases and J by 4 bases, with 12 bases between them. The germline V gene encodes CDR1 GTSNPN and CDR2 SVGIG (reference sequence). This CDR3 is 13 amino acids long. CDR3 nucleotide sequence: TGTGCCTGGAGTCCGACACCGCCGTACGAGCAGTACTTC. Its protein is CAWSPTPPYEQYF.

V and J are TRBV29-1 and TRBJ1-2; D is uncertain. Between the trimmed V and J ends, which lost 3 bases and 1 base, there was a span of 6 bases. Germline V gives CDR1 SQVTM, CDR2 ANQGSEA. This CDR3 has 12 residues. The CDR3 DNA sequence: TGCAGCGTTGACCCCGATAACTATGGCTACACCTTC. This sequence encodes CSVDPDNYGYTF.

For this clonotype: At one of its ends the junction is not consistent with the germline gene, which may arise from a read error. This chain connects TRBV12-3 or TRBV12-4 to TRBJ1-1; 7 positions match TRBD1. The CDR3 extends over 14 amino acids. In nucleotides, the CDR3 is TGTGCCAGCAGTCACTCAGGGGGAGGCCCTGAAGCTTTATTT. Translation gives CASSHSGGGPEALF.